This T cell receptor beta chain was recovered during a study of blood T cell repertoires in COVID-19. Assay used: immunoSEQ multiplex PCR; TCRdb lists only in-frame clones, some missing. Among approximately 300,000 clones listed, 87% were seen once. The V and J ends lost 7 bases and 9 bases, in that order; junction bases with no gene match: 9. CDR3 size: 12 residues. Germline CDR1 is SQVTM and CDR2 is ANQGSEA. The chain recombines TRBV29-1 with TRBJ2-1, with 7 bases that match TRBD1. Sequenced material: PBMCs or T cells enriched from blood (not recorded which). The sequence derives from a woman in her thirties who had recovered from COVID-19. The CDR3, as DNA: TGCAGCGAAAGACAGGGCCCCTTTGAGCAGTTCTTC. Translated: CSERQGPFEQFF.